The T cell receptor (beta chain) under discussion was sequenced for a study of radiation and T cells in renal cell carcinoma. Overall study: Nephrectomy followed 15 Gy stereotactic body radiation by 4 weeks. Whole-study findings and limits: No pretreatment tumor biopsies were available for baseline clonotypes.

CDR1 MDHEN and CDR2 SYDVKM come from the germline V gene. This CDR3 has 11 amino acids. This clone was seen only a few times. No antigen is known for it. An end of the junction differs from the germline gene, which may be a read error. The protocol was immunoSEQ multiplex PCR, while the TCRdb copy is restricted to in-frame clones and leaves out a portion. The sample yields about 150,000 clones, 87% seen once. The time point: blood 2 weeks post-SBRT. Documented treatment: 15 Gy SBRT to primary tumor, nephrectomy 4 weeks later. The patient's renal cell carcinoma had clear cell pathology. The chain is built from TRBV28 and TRBJ1-1, with D hard to call. Sequencing used blood, obtained from a patient whose treatment included radiotherapy and nephrectomy. This clonotype was obtained from a woman aged 45-60 years with renal cell carcinoma. CDR3 sequence: CASSSTIGCLF. The CDR3 DNA reads TGTGCCAGCAGTTCGACGATAGGTTGTCTCTTT. Full variable domain (remainder filled in from reference TRBV28 and TRBJ1-1): DVKVTQSSRYLVKRTGEKVFLECVQDMDHENMFWYRQDPGLGLRLIYFSYDVKMKEKGDIPEGYSVSREKKERFSLILESASTNQTSMYLCASSSTIGCLFGQGTRLTVV.